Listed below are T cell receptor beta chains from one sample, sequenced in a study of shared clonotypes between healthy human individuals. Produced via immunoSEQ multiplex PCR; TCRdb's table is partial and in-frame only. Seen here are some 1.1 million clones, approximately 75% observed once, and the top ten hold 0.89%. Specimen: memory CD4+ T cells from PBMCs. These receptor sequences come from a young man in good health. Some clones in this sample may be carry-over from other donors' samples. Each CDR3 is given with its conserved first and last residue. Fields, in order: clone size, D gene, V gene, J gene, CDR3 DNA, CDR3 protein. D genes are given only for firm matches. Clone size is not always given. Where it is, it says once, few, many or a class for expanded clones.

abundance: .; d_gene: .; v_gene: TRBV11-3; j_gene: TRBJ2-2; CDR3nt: TGTGCCAGCATCCCCGGCCGGGACACCGGGGAGCTGTTTTTT; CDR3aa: CASIPGRDTGELFF
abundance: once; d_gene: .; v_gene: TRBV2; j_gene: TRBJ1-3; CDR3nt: TGTGCCAGCAGTGAAAGAAGGGGGAGCTCTGGAAACACCATATATTTT; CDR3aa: CASSERRGSSGNTIYF
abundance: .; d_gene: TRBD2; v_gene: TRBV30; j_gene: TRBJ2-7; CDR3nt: TGTGCCTGGAGGGGAGGGAGGACGTACGAGCAGTACTTC; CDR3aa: CAWRGGRTYEQYF
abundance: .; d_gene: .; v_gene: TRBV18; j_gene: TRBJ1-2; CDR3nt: TGTGCCAGCTCAGCCGGGACGGGAGGAGGAGGCTACACCTTC; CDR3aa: CASSAGTGGGGYTF
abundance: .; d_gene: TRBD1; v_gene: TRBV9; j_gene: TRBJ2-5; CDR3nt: TGTGCCAGCAGCGTAGCCGGGACAGCCCACCAAGAGACCCAGTACTTC; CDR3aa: CASSVAGTAHQETQYF
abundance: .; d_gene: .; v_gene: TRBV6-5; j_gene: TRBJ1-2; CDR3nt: TGTGCCAGCAGGGGGCCAGACTATGGCTACACCTTC; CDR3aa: CASRGPDYGYTF
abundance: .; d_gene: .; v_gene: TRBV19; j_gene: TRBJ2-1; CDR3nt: TGTGCCAGTAGTATAAAGGGGGGGGCATTTGAGCAGTTCTTC; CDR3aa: CASSIKGGAFEQFF
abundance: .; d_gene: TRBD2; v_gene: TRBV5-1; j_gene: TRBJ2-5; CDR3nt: TGCGCCAGCAGCTTGGTCCGACTAGCCCAAGAGACCCAGTACTTC; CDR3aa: CASSLVRLAQETQYF
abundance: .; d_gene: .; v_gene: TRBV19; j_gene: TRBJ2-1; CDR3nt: TGTGCCAGTAGTATCGGACGGATTTACAATGAGCAGTTCTTC; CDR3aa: CASSIGRIYNEQFF
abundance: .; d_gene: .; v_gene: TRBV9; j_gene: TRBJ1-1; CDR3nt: TGTGCCAGCAGCGCCCATGCATCGACTGAAGCTTTCTTT; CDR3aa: CASSAHASTEAFF
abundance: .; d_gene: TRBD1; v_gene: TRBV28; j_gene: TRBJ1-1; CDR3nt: TGTGCCAGCAGAACAGGGGGCCGGGACACTGAAGCTTTCTTT; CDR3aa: CASRTGGRDTEAFF
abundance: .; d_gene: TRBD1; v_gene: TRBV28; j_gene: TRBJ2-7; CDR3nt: TGTGCCAGCAGTTCCGGGACAGGGCTCTCCTACGAGCAGTACTTC; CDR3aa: CASSSGTGLSYEQYF
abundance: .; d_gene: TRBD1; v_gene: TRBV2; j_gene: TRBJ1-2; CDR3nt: TGTGCCAGCAGTGAAAGCGGGACAGGGTATGGCTACACCTTC; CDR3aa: CASSESGTGYGYTF
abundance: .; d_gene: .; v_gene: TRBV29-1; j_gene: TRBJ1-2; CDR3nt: TGCAGCGTTGGTGACTGGAATGGCTACACCTTC; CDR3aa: CSVGDWNGYTF
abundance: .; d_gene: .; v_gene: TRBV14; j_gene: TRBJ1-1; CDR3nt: TGTGCCAGCAGCCAAGATTTCGGCGGTACTGAAGCTTTCTTT; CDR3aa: CASSQDFGGTEAFF
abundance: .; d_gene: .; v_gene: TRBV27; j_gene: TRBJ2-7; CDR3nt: TGTGCCAGCAGTTTGAGGTGGGAGAGGTTGTACGAGCAGTACTTC; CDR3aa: CASSLRWERLYEQYF
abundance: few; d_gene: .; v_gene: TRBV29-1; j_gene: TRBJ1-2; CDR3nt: TGCAGCGTTGAAGACAGGGGACAAGGAGGCTACACCTTC; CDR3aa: CSVEDRGQGGYTF
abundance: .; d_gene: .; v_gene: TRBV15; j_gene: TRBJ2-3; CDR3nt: TGTGCCACCAGCAGGGGGGCTAACAGCGATACGCAGTATTTT; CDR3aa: CATSRGANSDTQYF
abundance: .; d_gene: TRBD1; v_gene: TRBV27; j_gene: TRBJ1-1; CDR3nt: TGTGCCAGCACCACACTGGGACAGGCGAACACTGAAGCTTTCTTT; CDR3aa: CASTTLGQANTEAFF
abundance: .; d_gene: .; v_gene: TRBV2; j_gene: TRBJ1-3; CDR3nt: TGTGCCAGCAGTGAAGGAGGAGTTGGAAACACCATATATTTT; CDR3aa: CASSEGGVGNTIYF
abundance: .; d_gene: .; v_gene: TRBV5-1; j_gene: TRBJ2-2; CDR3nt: TGCGCCAGCAGCCGGGTAGAGAACACCGGGGAGCTGTTTTTT; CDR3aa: CASSRVENTGELFF
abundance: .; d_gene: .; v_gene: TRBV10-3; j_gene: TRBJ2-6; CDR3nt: TGTGCCATAGAACAGCCTGGGGCCAACGTCCTGACTTTC; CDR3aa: CAIEQPGANVLTF
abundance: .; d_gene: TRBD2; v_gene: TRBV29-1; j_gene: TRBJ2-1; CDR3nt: TGCAGCGTTGGAACCCCTCCTAGCGGGGGAATGAGCTCCTACAATGAGCAGTTCTTC; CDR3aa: CSVGTPPSGGMSSYNEQFF
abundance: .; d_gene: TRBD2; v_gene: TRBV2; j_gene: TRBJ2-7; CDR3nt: TGTGCCAGCGGACTAGCGGGTCAGCAATGGACCTACGAGCAGTACTTC; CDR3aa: CASGLAGQQWTYEQYF
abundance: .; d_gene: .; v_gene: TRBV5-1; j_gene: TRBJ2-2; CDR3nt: TGCGCCAGCAGCTTTCTCAGCTCGAACACCGGGGAGCTGTTTTTT; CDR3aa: CASSFLSSNTGELFF
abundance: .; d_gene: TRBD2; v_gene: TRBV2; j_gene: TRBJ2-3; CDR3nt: TGTGCCAGCCGTCGGGGACTAGCGGAATCAGATACGCAGTATTTT; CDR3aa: CASRRGLAESDTQYF
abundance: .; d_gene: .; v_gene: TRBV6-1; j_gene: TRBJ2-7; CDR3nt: TGTGCCAGCAGTGAAGCGCAGCTCAGAACTTACGAGCAGTACTTC; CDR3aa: CASSEAQLRTYEQYF
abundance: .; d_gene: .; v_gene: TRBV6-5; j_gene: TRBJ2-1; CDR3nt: TGTGCCAGCAGTCCCCGGGACTCCCGCTACAATGAGCAGTTCTTC; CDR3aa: CASSPRDSRYNEQFF
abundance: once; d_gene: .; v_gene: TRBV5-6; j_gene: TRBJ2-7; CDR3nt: TGTGCCAGCAGCTTGTCAACGCGACCCATCGCACCCTACGAGCAGTACTTC; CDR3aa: CASSLSTRPIAPYEQYF
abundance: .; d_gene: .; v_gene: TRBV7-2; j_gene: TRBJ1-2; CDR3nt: TGTGCCAGCAGCTTAGATTACAGGGTTTATGGCTACACCTTC; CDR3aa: CASSLDYRVYGYTF
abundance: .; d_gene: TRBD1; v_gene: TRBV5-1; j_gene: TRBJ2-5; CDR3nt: TGCGCCAGCAGATCCGTGTCAGGGGGCCGAGAGACCCAGTACTTC; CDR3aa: CASRSVSGGRETQYF
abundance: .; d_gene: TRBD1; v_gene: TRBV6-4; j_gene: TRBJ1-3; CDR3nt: TGTGCCACCGTACAGGGGGGCTCTGGAAACACCATATATTTT; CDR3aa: CATVQGGSGNTIYF
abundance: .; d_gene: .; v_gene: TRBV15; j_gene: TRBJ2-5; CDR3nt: TGTGCCACCAGCAATTTTGGGGCTAGCGAAAAGACCCAGTACTTC; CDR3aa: CATSNFGASEKTQYF
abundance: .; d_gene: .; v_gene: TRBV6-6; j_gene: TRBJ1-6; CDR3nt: TGTGCCAGCAGTGCGCGGGACTCTAATTCACCCCTCCACTTT; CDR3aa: CASSARDSNSPLHF
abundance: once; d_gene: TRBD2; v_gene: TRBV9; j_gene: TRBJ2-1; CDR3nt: TGTGCCAGCAGCGAGGTAGGCGGGAGGGAAAATGAGCAGTTCTTC; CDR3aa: CASSEVGGRENEQFF
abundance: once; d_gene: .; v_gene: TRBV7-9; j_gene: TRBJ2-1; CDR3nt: TGTGCCAGCAGCTCCTACCAGGGGGGGCGCTGGGGTTTTGGCAATGAGCAGTTCTTC; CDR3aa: CASSSYQGGRWGFGNEQFF
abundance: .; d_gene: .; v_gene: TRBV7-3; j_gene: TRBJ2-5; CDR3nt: TGTGCCAGCAGCCCCGGACAGCGGGCAGGGGAGACCCAGTACTTC; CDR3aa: CASSPGQRAGETQYF
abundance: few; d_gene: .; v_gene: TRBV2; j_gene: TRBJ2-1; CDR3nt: TGTGCCAGCAGTGTGGGTGGGGATGAGCAGTTCTTC; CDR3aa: CASSVGGDEQFF
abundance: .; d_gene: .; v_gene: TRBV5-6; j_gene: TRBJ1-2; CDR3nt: TGTGCCAGCAGCTTGGGAATGAGGGGGGTTTATGGCTACACCTTC; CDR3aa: CASSLGMRGVYGYTF
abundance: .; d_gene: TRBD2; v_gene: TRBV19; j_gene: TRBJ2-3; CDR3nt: TGTGCCAGTAGTACTAGCGGGGGTCAAGATACGCAGTATTTT; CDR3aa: CASSTSGGQDTQYF
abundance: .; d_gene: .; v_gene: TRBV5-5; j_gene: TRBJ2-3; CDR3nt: TGTGCCAGCAGCTTGGGTACTAATCTCGGCACAGATACGCAGTATTTT; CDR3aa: CASSLGTNLGTDTQYF
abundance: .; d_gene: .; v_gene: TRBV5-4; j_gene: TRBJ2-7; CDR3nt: TGTGCCAGCAGCTCCGGGACCACCTACGAGCAGTACTTC; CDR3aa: CASSSGTTYEQYF
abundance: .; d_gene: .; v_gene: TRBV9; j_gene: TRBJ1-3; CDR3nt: TGTGCCAGTAACCGCGGGGGAAGCCCGGGACACACCATATATTTT; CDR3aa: CASNRGGSPGHTIYF
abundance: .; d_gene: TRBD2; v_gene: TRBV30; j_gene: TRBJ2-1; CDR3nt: TGTGCGACGAAGGGAGCGGGAACTTATTCGATCTTC; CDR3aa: CATKGAGTYSIF
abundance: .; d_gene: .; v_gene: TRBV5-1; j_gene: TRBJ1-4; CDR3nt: TGCGCCAGCAGCTTGAGGTCAGGGGAAGGGGAAAAACTGTTTTTT; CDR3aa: CASSLRSGEGEKLFF
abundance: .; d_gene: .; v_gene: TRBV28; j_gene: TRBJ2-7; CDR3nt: TGTGCCAGCAGTTTAGCAGGGAACTGGTTCGGGCGGGTCTCCTACGAGCAGTACTTC; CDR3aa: CASSLAGNWFGRVSYEQYF
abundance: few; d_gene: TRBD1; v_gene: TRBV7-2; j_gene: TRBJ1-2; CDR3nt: TGTGCCAGCAGCTCCCAGACAGGGAACTATGGCTACACCTTC; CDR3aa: CASSSQTGNYGYTF
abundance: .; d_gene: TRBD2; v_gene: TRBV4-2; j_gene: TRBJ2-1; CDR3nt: TGTGCCAGTACGAAGCGGGAGGGATACAATGAGCAGTTCTTC; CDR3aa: CASTKREGYNEQFF
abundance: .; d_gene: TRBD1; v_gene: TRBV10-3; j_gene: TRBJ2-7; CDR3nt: TGTGCCATCAGTGGACAGGGGGTTGAGCAGTACTTC; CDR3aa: CAISGQGVEQYF
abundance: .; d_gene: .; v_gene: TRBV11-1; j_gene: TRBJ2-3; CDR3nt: TGTGCCAGCAGCTTAGGGGCAGCGCACCCAGATACGCAGTATTTT; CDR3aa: CASSLGAAHPDTQYF
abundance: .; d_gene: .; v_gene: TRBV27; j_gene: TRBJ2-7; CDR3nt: TGTGCCAGCAGTTTTGGCAGGGGGGGATACGAGCAGTACTTC; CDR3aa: CASSFGRGGYEQYF
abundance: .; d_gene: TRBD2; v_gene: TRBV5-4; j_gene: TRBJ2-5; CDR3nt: TGTGCCAGCAGCTTCTTGGACGCCGGGGGGGAGACCCAGTACTTC; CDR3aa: CASSFLDAGGETQYF
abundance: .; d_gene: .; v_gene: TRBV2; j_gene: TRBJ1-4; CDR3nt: TGTGCCAGCAGGTGGGAGGTTAATGAAAAACTGTTTTTT; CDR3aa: CASRWEVNEKLFF
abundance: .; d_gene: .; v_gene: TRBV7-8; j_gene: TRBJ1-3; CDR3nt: TGTGCCAGCAGCTTAGACAGGGCCCCTGGAAACACCATATATTTT; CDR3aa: CASSLDRAPGNTIYF
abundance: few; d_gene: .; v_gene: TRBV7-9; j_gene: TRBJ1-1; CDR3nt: TGTGCCAGCACCCTTAGGGGGGGATCGGGCACTGAAGCTTTCTTT; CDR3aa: CASTLRGGSGTEAFF
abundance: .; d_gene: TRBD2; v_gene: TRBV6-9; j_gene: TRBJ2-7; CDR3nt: TGTGCCAGCAGTTATGAAGCGGGAGGGTCTAGCCACGAGCAGTACTTC; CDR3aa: CASSYEAGGSSHEQYF
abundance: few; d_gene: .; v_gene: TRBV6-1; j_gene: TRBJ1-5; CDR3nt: TGTGCCAGCAGCGGGGAAAGTCGTCAGCCCCAGCATTTT; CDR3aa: CASSGESRQPQHF
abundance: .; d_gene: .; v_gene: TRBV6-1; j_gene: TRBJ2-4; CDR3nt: TGTGCCAGCAGTTTTCAGGGAAACATTCAGTACTTC; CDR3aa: CASSFQGNIQYF
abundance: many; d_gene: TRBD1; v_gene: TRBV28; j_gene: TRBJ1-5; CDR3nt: TGTGCCAGCAGACCTACAGGGGTGTACAATCAGCCCCAGCATTTT; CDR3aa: CASRPTGVYNQPQHF